Here is one T cell receptor beta chain with its context. Antigen: not known. Profiled with immunoSEQ multiplex PCR; TCRdb holds only in-frame clones, not every one. The table shows roughly 93,000 clones, with 90% to 95% occurring only once. The CDR3 is made up of 11 amino acids. The germline gives CDR1 LNHDA, CDR2 SQIVND (reference sequence). V was cut by 1 base and J by 6 bases, with 4 bases left in between. The data were obtained in a study of graft-versus-host responses after intestinal transplantation. Study in general: Among the recipients, transplants were multivisceral, liver-intestinal, or isolated intestinal. Following induction with anti-thymocyte globulin, all recipients were given tacrolimus and steroids for about three years.

Findings of the study overall: Levels of circulating GvH clones at their peak were associated with early post-transplant HvG declines. Allografts of patients with graft-donor T cell macrochimerism showed high graft-versus-host to host-versus-graft clone ratios.

This TCR was recovered from a human donor who received an intestinal transplant. The chain uses TRBV19 and TRBJ2-7, with D uncertain. The source material was unstimulated CD8+ T cells sorted from spleen or lymph node cells, sampled before intestinal transplant. The CDR3 bases are TGTGCCAGTAGTATAGGTCGCGAGCAGTACTTC. This sequence encodes CASSIGREQYF.